This T cell receptor (beta chain) was obtained from a study of blood T cell repertoires in COVID-19. Study context: Sample material is recorded as cDNA or gDNA derived from T cells, B-cell-depleted T cells, or PBMCs.

Allocation to cohorts depended on clinical history reported by the participants. The authors' processing: From reference gene primer amplification, estimates of nucleated cell counts were derived. Profiled with immunoSEQ multiplex PCR; TCRdb holds only in-frame clones, not every one. From that table come the V and J calls and clone size; the DNA was used to work out D and trimming. The profile shows under 400,000 clones, about nine tenths of them singletons. Germline-derived CDR1 and CDR2 are SGHTA and FQGTGA. This CDR3 comprises 15 residues. Trimming took 3 bases from V and 1 from J; bases not matched to a gene: 1.

This sequence was found in a woman between 25 and 40 years old who had been exposed to COVID-19. The rearrangement uses TRBV7-3 and TRBJ2-1; 9 bases line up with TRBD2. Sample: PBMCs or T cells enriched from blood (not recorded which). The CDR3 sequence: CASSFSGSSYNEQFF. The CDR3 DNA reads as TGTGCCAGCAGCTTTAGCGGGAGTTCCTACAATGAGCAGTTCTTC. Variable domain in full (rest from reference TRBV7-3 and TRBJ2-1): GAGVSQTPSNKVTEKGKYVELRCDPISGHTALYWYRQSLGQGPEFLIYFQGTGAADDSGLPNDRFFAVRPEGSVSTLKIQRTERGDSAVYLCASSFSGSSYNEQFFGPGTRLTVL.